This TCR beta chain was sequenced for a study of identical twins. Unique molecular identifiers were present on the cDNA, which also gained a universal primer site by template switching. TCRdb recomputed calls from the 5' RACE reads with MiXCR, one row per CDR3 protein. The profile shows roughly 200,000 distinct CDR3 sequences, more than 15% of them singletons. This clonotype was found a few times. The ends were cut back, 3 bases at V and 5 bases at J, with 19 bases in the middle. The germline V gene has CDR1 SEHNR and CDR2 FQNEAQ (reference sequence). The CDR3 has 16 amino acids. These data also formed part of another study, on T cells expressing NK-cell markers. As that study records: Uncertainty persisted over the HCMV specificity of expanded NKG2C+ T cell clones.

This TCR was recovered from a woman between 18 and 30 years old in good health. The sample was CD8+ T cells sorted from blood. The chain recombines TRBV7-9 with TRBJ2-5; TRBD2 is a possible D gene (6 bases). CDR3 region: CASSFPSWGVRETQYF. The CDR3 DNA is TGTGCCAGCAGCTTCCCCTCGTGGGGGGTAAGGGAGACCCAGTACTTC.